This entry describes one TCR beta chain. Original methodology: Reference gene primer amplification gave estimated nucleated cell counts. The method was immunoSEQ multiplex PCR; TCRdb's version includes in-frame clones alone and lacks a portion of them. Clonal size and the V and J genes are those of that table, whereas D and trimming came from the DNA. The table has 30,000 or so clones, about 90% seen once. The sample is drawn from a study of blood T cell repertoires in COVID-19. Study at large: Sources were T cells, B-cell-depleted T cells, or PBMCs; the material itself was cDNA or gDNA.

What was sequenced was peripheral blood. The TCR was taken from a woman aged 40 to 50 with active or convalescent COVID-19.

The CDR3 loop reads CSVRGGPEEAFF. The CDR3 DNA follows: TGCAGCGTCCGAGGGGGACCCGAGGAAGCTTTCTTT. The chain is built from TRBV29-1 and TRBJ1-1; D might be TRBD1 (6 bases). CDR1 and CDR2 from the germline V gene are SQVTM and ANQGSEA. CDR3 length equals 12 residues. With 6 bases removed from V and 8 bases from J, the gap between germline ends came to 16 bases.